This TCR beta chain was sequenced in a study of cytomegalovirus exposure and HLA in healthy donors. Use of 60 Vbeta and 13 Jbeta primers characterized the PCR. Sequenced by immunoSEQ multiplex PCR; TCRdb stores in-frame clones only, minus some. The sample shows roughly 160,000 clones, 65% to 85% of them seen only once. This clone turned up a few times. Its antigen remains unidentified. The CDR3 consists of 14 residues. V lost 3 bases to trimming and J lost 6 bases; unmatched junction nucleotides: 4. The germline V gene has CDR1 SGHDN and CDR2 FVKESK. Broader study findings: Donor immune exposure was known only as CMV serostatus.

The sequenced sample was PBMCs. The chain uses TRBV14 and TRBJ2-3; 9 nucleotides match TRBD1. The sequence came from a woman in her 30s in good health and CMV-seropositive. The chain's CDR3 is CASSHNRGPDTQYF. Written as DNA, the CDR3 is TGTGCCAGCAGCCATAACAGGGGGCCGGATACGCAGTATTTT.